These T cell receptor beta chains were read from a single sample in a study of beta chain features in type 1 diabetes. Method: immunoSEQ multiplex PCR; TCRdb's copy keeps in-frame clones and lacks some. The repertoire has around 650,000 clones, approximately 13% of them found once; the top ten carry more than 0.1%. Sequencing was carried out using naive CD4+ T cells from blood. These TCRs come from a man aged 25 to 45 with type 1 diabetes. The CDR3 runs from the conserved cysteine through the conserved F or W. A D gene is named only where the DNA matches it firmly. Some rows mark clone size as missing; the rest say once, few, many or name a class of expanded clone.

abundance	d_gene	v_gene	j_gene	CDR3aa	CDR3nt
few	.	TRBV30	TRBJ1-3	CAWSEGLSSGNTIYF	TGTGCCTGGAGTGAGGGCTTGAGCTCTGGAAACACCATATATTTT
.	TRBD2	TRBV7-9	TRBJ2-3	CASSLAGALTDTQYF	TGTGCCAGCAGCCTAGCGGGGGCCCTCACAGATACGCAGTATTTT
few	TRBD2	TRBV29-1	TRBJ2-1	CSVGGGGVNEQFF	TGCAGCGTTGGCGGCGGGGGGGTCAATGAGCAGTTCTTC
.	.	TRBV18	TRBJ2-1	CASSAASLNEQFF	TGTGCCAGCTCAGCAGCGTCACTCAATGAGCAGTTCTTC
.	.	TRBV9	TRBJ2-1	CASSVAGQYNEQFF	TGTGCCAGCAGCGTAGCGGGACAATACAATGAGCAGTTCTTC
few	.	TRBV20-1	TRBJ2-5	CSASDPETQYF	TGCAGTGCTAGTGATCCGGAGACCCAGTACTTC
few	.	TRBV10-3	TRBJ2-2	CAISESLGRTRVNGELFF	TGTGCCATCAGTGAGTCGTTGGGAAGGACGCGTGTTAACGGGGAGCTGTTTTTT
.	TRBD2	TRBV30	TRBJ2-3	CAWGSGGAAGTQYF	TGTGCCTGGGGTAGCGGGGGGGCCGCGGGTACGCAGTATTTT
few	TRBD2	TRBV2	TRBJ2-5	CASSGASGDKTQYF	TGTGCCAGCAGTGGGGCTAGCGGGGACAAGACCCAGTACTTC
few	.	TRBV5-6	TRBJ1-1	CASSQTGSGAFF	TGTGCCAGCAGCCAGACAGGTAGCGGAGCTTTCTTT
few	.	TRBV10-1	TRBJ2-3	CASSESQVTDTQYF	TGCGCCAGCAGTGAGTCCCAAGTCACAGATACGCAGTATTTT
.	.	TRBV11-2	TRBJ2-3	CASSHPDGWSTDTQYF	TGTGCCAGCAGCCATCCAGACGGGTGGAGTACAGATACGCAGTATTTT
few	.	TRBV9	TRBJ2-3	CASSVGSPGSSTDTQYF	TGTGCCAGCAGCGTAGGCTCCCCGGGGTCTAGCACAGATACGCAGTATTTT
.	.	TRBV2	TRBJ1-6	CASSPRDQGSPLHF	TGTGCCAGCAGTCCAAGAGATCAGGGTTCACCCCTCCACTTT
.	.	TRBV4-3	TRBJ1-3	CASSQIGNRASGNTIYF	TGCGCCAGCAGCCAAATAGGTAACAGGGCCTCTGGAAACACCATATATTTT
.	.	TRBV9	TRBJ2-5	CASSVKARAQETQYF	TGTGCCAGCAGCGTTAAGGCCAGAGCCCAAGAGACCCAGTACTTC
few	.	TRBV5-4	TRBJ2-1	CASSARQQSYNEQFF	TGTGCCAGCAGCGCGAGACAGCAGTCCTACAATGAGCAGTTCTTC
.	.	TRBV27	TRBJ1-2	CASSLQMVNYGYTF	TGTGCCAGCAGTTTACAGATGGTTAACTATGGCTACACCTTC
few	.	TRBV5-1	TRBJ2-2	CASSLPADPIYTGELFF	TGCGCCAGCAGCTTGCCGGCCGACCCAATTTACACCGGGGAGCTGTTTTTT
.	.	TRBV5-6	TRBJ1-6	CASSPIAGMGNSPLHF	TGTGCCAGCAGCCCAATCGCCGGGATGGGTAATTCACCCCTCCACTTT
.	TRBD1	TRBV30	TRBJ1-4	CAWARNRGRNEKLFF	TGTGCCTGGGCCCGCAACAGGGGGCGGAATGAAAAACTGTTTTTT
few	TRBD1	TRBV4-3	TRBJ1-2	CASSQAWDRGGYGYTF	TGCGCCAGCAGCCAAGCCTGGGACAGGGGCGGCTATGGCTACACCTTC
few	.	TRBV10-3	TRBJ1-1	CAISESLGDTEAFF	TGTGCCATCAGTGAGTCTCTCGGGGACACTGAAGCTTTCTTT
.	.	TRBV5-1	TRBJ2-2	CASSPLDGNTGELFF	TGCGCCAGCAGCCCGCTGGACGGGAACACCGGGGAGCTGTTTTTT
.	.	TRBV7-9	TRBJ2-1	CASSPPNEQFF	TGTGCCAGCAGCCCGCCAAATGAGCAGTTCTTC
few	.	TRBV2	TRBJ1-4	CASIFRGNEKLFF	TGTGCCAGCATCTTTCGGGGGAATGAAAAACTGTTTTTT
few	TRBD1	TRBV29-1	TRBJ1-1	CSAVRQGSNTEAFF	TGCAGCGCAGTACGACAGGGGTCGAACACTGAAGCTTTCTTT
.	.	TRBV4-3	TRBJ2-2	CASSPDFPPGHQNTGELFF	TGCGCCAGCAGCCCCGACTTCCCGCCGGGACATCAGAACACCGGGGAGCTGTTTTTT